This TCR beta chain is drawn from a study of shared clonotypes between healthy human individuals. CD45RO-negative, CCR7-positively selected cells formed the naive CD8 fraction, excluding terminally differentiated effector memory CD45RA+ cells. This table comes from immunoSEQ multiplex PCR, and its TCRdb copy is limited to in-frame clones, with some not included. This sample has some 2.1 million clones, with about 95% found just once. The V segment lost 0 bases and the J segment 7 bases; nucleotides outside the gene matches: 5. Germline CDR1 is MNHEY and CDR2 is SVGAGI. The CDR3 is 15 amino acids. Material for sequencing was naive CD8+ T cells sorted from blood. The chain employs TRBV6-5 and TRBJ2-2; 7 bases fit TRBD2. The sequence was obtained from a man between 18 and 35 years old in good health. This CDR3 is CASSYSWEGNGELFF. CDR3 bases: TGTGCCAGCAGTTACTCGTGGGAGGGCAACGGGGAGCTGTTTTTT.